This T cell receptor beta chain stems from a study of beta chain features in type 1 diabetes. Study observations and caveats: The study found moderately but significantly shorter TCRB CDR3s in all four CD4+ subsets of Type 1 diabetes patients.

About this clone itself: Its antigen is unidentified.

V was cut by 2 bases and J by 4 bases, with 14 bases left in between. CDR1 and CDR2 from the germline V gene are MNHEY and SVGAGI. CDR3 size: 16 residues. Expressed TCRB transcripts were sequenced after all isolated RNA was converted to cDNA. Clones were sequenced by immunoSEQ multiplex PCR, and TCRdb holds only the in-frame ones, with some missing. The sample lists roughly 330,000 clones; 13% were seen once. The clonotype originates from a woman between 18 and 30 years old with type 1 diabetes. The chain employs TRBV6-5 and TRBJ2-2, with a weak D call TRBD2 (5 bases). Sequences were obtained from naive CD4+ T cells from blood. CDR3 sequence: CASSYRSLAGTGELFF. CDR3 bases: TGTGCCAGCAGTTACCGAAGCCTAGCAGGCACCGGGGAGCTGTTTTTT.